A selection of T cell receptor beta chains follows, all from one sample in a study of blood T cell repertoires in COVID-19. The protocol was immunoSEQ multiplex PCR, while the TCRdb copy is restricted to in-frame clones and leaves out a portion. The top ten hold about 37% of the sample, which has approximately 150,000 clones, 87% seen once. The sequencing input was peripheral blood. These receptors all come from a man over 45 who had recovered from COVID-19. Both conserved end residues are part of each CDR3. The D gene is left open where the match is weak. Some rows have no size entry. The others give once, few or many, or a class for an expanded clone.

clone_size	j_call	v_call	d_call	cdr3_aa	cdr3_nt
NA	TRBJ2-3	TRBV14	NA	CASSQLQYFGGPDTQYF	TGTGCCAGCAGCCAATTACAGTATTTTGGGGGCCCAGATACGCAGTATTTT
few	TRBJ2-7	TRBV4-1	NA	CASSRHLTDYEQYF	TGCGCCAGCAGCCGACACCTTACTGATTACGAGCAGTACTTC
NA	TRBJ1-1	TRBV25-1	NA	CASSEWGEVNTEAFF	TGTGCCAGCAGTGAATGGGGGGAAGTGAACACTGAAGCTTTCTTT
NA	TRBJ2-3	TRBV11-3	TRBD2	CASSLVAGGFTDTQYF	TGTGCCAGCAGCTTAGTTGCGGGGGGATTTACAGATACGCAGTATTTT
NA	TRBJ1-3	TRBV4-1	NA	CASSPGGGIGNTIYF	TGCGCCAGCAGCCCAGGCGGGGGGATTGGAAACACCATATATTTT
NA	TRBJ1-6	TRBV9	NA	CASSVRGSPRDSPLHF	TGTGCCAGCAGCGTAAGGGGATCCCCACGCGATTCACCCCTCCACTTT
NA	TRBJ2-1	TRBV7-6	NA	CASSLEGNEQFF	TGTGCCAGCAGCTTAGAGGGGAATGAGCAGTTCTTC
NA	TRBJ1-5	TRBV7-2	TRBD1	CASSLVGGGSNQPQHF	TGTGCCAGCAGCTTAGTAGGGGGCGGGAGCAATCAGCCCCAGCATTTT
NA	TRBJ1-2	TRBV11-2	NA	CASSLDRFNYGYTF	TGTGCCAGCAGCTTGGACAGATTTAACTATGGCTACACCTTC
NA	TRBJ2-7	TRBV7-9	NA	CASSLEVEPPDEQYF	TGTGCCAGCAGCTTAGAGGTGGAGCCCCCCGACGAGCAGTACTTC
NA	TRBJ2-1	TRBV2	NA	CASSDGQYNEQFF	TGTGCCAGCAGTGATGGACAGTACAATGAGCAGTTCTTC
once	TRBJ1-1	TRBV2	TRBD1	CASSGQGLGTEAFF	TGTGCCAGCAGTGGACAGGGCCTGGGCACTGAAGCTTTCTTT
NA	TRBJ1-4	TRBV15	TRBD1	CATSRRRQGAGEKLFF	TGTGCCACCAGCAGACGCCGACAGGGGGCTGGTGAAAAACTGTTTTTT
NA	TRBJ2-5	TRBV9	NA	CASSVGNGGSRETQYF	TGTGCCAGCAGCGTAGGGAACGGGGGTTCCCGAGAGACCCAGTACTTC
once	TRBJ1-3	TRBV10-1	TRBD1	CASSEFSFATGDISGNTIYF	TGCGCCAGCAGTGAATTTAGCTTCGCAACAGGGGATATTTCTGGAAACACCATATATTTT
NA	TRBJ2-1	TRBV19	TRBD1	CASSIGDRVLSSYNEQFF	TGTGCCAGTAGTATAGGGGACAGAGTCCTGAGCTCCTACAATGAGCAGTTCTTC
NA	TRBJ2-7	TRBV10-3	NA	CAISAQGSYEQYF	TGTGCCATCAGTGCACAGGGTTCCTACGAGCAGTACTTC
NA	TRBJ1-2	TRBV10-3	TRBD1	CAISESQQGAHGYTF	TGTGCCATCAGTGAGTCGCAACAGGGGGCCCATGGCTACACCTTC
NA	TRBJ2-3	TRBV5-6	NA	CASSIGLARGRDTQYF	TGTGCCAGCAGTATTGGGCTAGCGCGCGGGCGGGATACGCAGTATTTT
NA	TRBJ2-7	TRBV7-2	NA	CASSLDYAEVYEQYF	TGTGCCAGCAGCTTAGATTATGCGGAGGTCTACGAGCAGTACTTC
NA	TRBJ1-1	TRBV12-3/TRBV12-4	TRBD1	CASTTGTAGAFF	TGTGCCAGCACTACCGGGACAGCCGGAGCTTTCTTT
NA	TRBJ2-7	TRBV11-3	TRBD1	CASSLAGTGGFYEQYF	TGTGCCAGCAGCCTGGCTGGGACAGGGGGCTTTTACGAGCAGTACTTC
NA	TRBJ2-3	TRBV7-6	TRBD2	CASSLVAGVPADTQYF	TGTGCCAGCAGCTTAGTAGCGGGGGTTCCGGCAGATACGCAGTATTTT
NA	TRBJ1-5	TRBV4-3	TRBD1	CASSQLKDRGSNQPQHF	TGCGCCAGCAGCCAACTAAAAGACAGGGGGAGCAATCAGCCCCAGCATTTT
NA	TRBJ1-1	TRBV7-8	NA	CASSLNRVMNTEAFF	TGTGCCAGCAGCTTAAACAGGGTTATGAACACTGAAGCTTTCTTT
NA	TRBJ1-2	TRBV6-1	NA	CASSDGGAQGYGYTF	TGTGCCAGCAGTGATGGGGGGGCGCAAGGCTATGGCTACACCTTC
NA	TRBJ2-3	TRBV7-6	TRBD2	CASSLSGGVDTQYF	TGTGCCAGCAGCTTAAGCGGGGGGGTAGATACGCAGTATTTT
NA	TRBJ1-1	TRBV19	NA	CASSQTGVNTEAFF	TGTGCCAGTAGTCAAACAGGAGTGAACACTGAAGCTTTCTTT
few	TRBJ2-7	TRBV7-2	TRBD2	CASSLELAGNSYEQYF	TGTGCCAGCAGCTTAGAACTAGCGGGGAACTCCTACGAGCAGTACTTC
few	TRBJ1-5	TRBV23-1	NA	CASSQQRGGGQPQHF	TGCGCCAGCAGTCAACAGCGGGGGGGAGGTCAGCCCCAGCATTTT
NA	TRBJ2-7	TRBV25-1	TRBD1	CASSPGTGEQYF	TGTGCCAGCAGTCCCGGGACAGGGGAGCAGTACTTC
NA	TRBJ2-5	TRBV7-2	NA	CASSLPSRQETQYF	TGTGCCAGCAGTTTGCCTAGCCGTCAAGAGACCCAGTACTTC
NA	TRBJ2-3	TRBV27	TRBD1	CASSLSPQGAADTQYF	TGTGCCAGCAGTTTATCCCCCCAGGGGGCAGCAGATACGCAGTATTTT
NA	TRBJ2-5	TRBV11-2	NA	CASSLDGRGGLETQYF	TGTGCCAGCAGCTTAGATGGGCGGGGAGGTTTGGAGACCCAGTACTTC
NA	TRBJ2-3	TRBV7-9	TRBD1	CASSFSGQTLPTDTQYF	TGTGCCAGCAGCTTCTCGGGACAGACGTTACCCACAGATACGCAGTATTTT
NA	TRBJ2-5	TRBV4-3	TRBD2	CASSQGHASGGGETQYF	TGCGCCAGCAGCCAAGGGCACGCTAGCGGGGGGGGAGAGACCCAGTACTTC
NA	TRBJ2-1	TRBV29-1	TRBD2	CSGRTSGGDNEQFF	TGCAGCGGCCGGACTAGCGGGGGGGACAATGAGCAGTTCTTC
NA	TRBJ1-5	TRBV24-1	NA	CATSDSRFNQPQHF	TGTGCCACCAGTGATTCCAGGTTTAATCAGCCCCAGCATTTT
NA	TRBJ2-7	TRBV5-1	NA	CASKTQGSNNYEQYF	TGCGCCAGCAAGACTCAAGGGAGCAATAACTACGAGCAGTACTTC
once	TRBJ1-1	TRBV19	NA	CASTIPLTGEAFF	TGTGCCAGTACCATCCCCCTTACAGGGGAAGCTTTCTTT
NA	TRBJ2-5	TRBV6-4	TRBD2	CASRNGGAPGLVETQYF	TGTGCCAGCAGGAACGGGGGGGCCCCCGGACTAGTAGAGACCCAGTACTTC
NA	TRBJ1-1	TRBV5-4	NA	CASSLGGGGEAFF	TGTGCCAGCAGCTTGGGCGGGGGGGGTGAAGCTTTCTTT
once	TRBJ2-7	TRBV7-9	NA	CASSLATYEQYF	TGTGCCAGCAGCTTAGCCACCTACGAGCAGTACTTC
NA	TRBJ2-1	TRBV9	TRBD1	CASSVWGQGENEQFF	TGTGCCAGCAGCGTTTGGGGACAGGGGGAAAATGAGCAGTTCTTC
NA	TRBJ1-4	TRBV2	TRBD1	CASSPQGAGEKLFF	TGTGCCAGCAGCCCACAGGGGGCGGGTGAAAAACTGTTTTTT
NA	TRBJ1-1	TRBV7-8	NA	CASSPRSQVMNTEAFF	TGTGCCAGCAGCCCAAGGTCACAGGTCATGAACACTGAAGCTTTCTTT